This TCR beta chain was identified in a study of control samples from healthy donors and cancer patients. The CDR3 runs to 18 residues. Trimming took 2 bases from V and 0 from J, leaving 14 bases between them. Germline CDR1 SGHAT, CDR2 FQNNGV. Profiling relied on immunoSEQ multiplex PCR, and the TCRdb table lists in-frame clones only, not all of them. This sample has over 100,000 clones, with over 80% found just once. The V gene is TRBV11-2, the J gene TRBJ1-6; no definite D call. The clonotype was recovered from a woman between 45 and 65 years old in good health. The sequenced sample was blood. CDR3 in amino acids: CASSLRSSTSSYNSPLHF. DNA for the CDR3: TGTGCCAGCAGCTTACGGTCATCGACCAGCTCCTATAATTCACCCCTCCACTTT.